This TCR beta chain was observed in a study of blood T cells in healthy people across ages. Study findings and constraints: Older age went with lower TCR beta diversity per million T cells, in a roughly linear way.

The second PCR ran roughly 7 to 12 cycles with a sample-barcoded 5' primer and J-beta primers. Using its own MiXCR run on the 5' RACE reads, TCRdb lists one record per CDR3 protein. The data contain approximately 700,000 distinct CDR3 sequences, about 34% of them singletons. This clonotype was found many times. The antigen is not known. Trimming pared 5 bases from V and 9 bases from J, leaving 13 bases between. The CDR3 is 12 amino acids. The TCR originated in a woman of 80 years or more in good health. The chain employs TRBV12-3 or TRBV12-4 and TRBJ2-5; D possibly corresponds to TRBD1 (5 bases). The sequencing sample was made of blood. CDR3 residues: CASSRETVAQYF. The CDR3 DNA reads as TGTGCCAGCAGTCGAGAGACAGTTGCCCAGTACTTC.